Listed below are T cell receptor beta chains from one sample, sequenced in a study of response to subunit inactivated influenza vaccine. MiXCR, run by TCRdb on the RT-PCR reads, gives a single entry per CDR3 protein. The data contain hundreds of thousands of distinct CDR3 sequences, less than 20% of them seen just once; the ten biggest clones take up about a tenth. The source material was PBMCs from blood, sampled roughly 5 days after vaccination. All receptors come from a man aged 45 to 65 who received an inactivated influenza vaccine. CDR3s include the opening cysteine and the closing phenylalanine or tryptophan. A D gene is named only where the DNA matches it firmly. Rows may omit the clone size; those that give it use once, few, many or a size class.

d_gene: .
v_gene: TRBV6-6
j_gene: TRBJ1-5
abundance: .
CDR3aa: CASSATGGQPQHF
CDR3nt: TGTGCCAGCAGTGCGACGGGGGGACAGCCCCAGCATTTT

d_gene: TRBD1
v_gene: TRBV6-1
j_gene: TRBJ2-3
abundance: .
CDR3aa: CATTGGETDTQYF
CDR3nt: TGTGCCACCACAGGGGGCGAGACAGATACGCAGTATTTT

d_gene: TRBD2
v_gene: TRBV20-1
j_gene: TRBJ2-3
abundance: few
CDR3aa: CSARDTPIAGGPSDTQYF
CDR3nt: TGCAGTGCTAGAGATACCCCCATAGCGGGGGGACCCTCAGATACGCAGTATTTT

d_gene: .
v_gene: TRBV12-3/TRBV12-4
j_gene: TRBJ1-2
abundance: many
CDR3aa: CASSEGLYYSYGYTF
CDR3nt: TGTGCCAGCAGTGAGGGCCTTTACTACTCCTATGGCTACACCTTC

d_gene: .
v_gene: TRBV7-4
j_gene: TRBJ1-5
abundance: .
CDR3aa: CASSPQGGGAKSGQPQHF
CDR3nt: TGTGCCAGCAGCCCCCAAGGGGGGGGGGCCAAATCGGGTCAGCCCCAGCATTTT

d_gene: TRBD1
v_gene: TRBV20-1
j_gene: TRBJ2-1
abundance: few
CDR3aa: CSVPGQGGNEQFF
CDR3nt: TGCAGTGTCCCGGGACAGGGGGGGAATGAGCAGTTCTTC

d_gene: TRBD1
v_gene: TRBV20-1
j_gene: TRBJ2-1
abundance: many
CDR3aa: CSALTGANYNEQFF
CDR3nt: TGCAGTGCCTTAACAGGGGCTAACTACAATGAGCAGTTCTTC

d_gene: .
v_gene: TRBV20-1
j_gene: TRBJ2-2
abundance: .
CDR3aa: CSAIPGVTGELFF
CDR3nt: TGCAGTGCCATCCCAGGGGTAACCGGGGAGCTGTTTTTT

d_gene: TRBD2
v_gene: TRBV7-7
j_gene: TRBJ2-1
abundance: .
CDR3aa: CASSFGLAAVNEQFF
CDR3nt: TGTGCTAGCAGCTTTGGACTAGCGGCAGTCAATGAGCAGTTCTTC

d_gene: TRBD2
v_gene: TRBV11-2
j_gene: TRBJ2-5
abundance: few
CDR3aa: CASSLGAQLAGGPRETQYF
CDR3nt: TGTGCCAGCAGCTTAGGAGCCCAACTAGCGGGAGGGCCCCGGGAGACCCAGTACTTC

d_gene: .
v_gene: TRBV7-9
j_gene: TRBJ2-7
abundance: .
CDR3aa: CASSDRAGSEQYF
CDR3nt: TGTGCCAGCAGCGACAGGGCCGGGAGCGAGCAGTACTTC

d_gene: .
v_gene: TRBV18
j_gene: TRBJ2-7
abundance: few
CDR3aa: CASSLEHYEQYF
CDR3nt: TGTGCCAGCTCACTGGAACATTACGAGCAGTACTTC

d_gene: .
v_gene: TRBV6-2/TRBV6-3
j_gene: TRBJ1-5
abundance: .
CDR3aa: CASSYSAGAVQPQHF
CDR3nt: TGTGCCAGCAGTTACTCGGCAGGGGCGGTTCAGCCCCAGCATTTT

d_gene: .
v_gene: TRBV9
j_gene: TRBJ2-1
abundance: few
CDR3aa: CASSVASGNEQFF
CDR3nt: TGTGCCAGCAGCGTAGCTAGTGGGAATGAGCAGTTCTTC

d_gene: TRBD1
v_gene: TRBV27
j_gene: TRBJ1-5
abundance: many
CDR3aa: CASSRQGANQPQHF
CDR3nt: TGTGCCAGCAGTCGACAGGGGGCGAATCAGCCCCAGCATTTT

d_gene: .
v_gene: TRBV20-1
j_gene: TRBJ2-1
abundance: few
CDR3aa: CSASQEYNEQFF
CDR3nt: TGCAGTGCTTCACAGGAGTACAATGAGCAGTTCTTC

d_gene: .
v_gene: TRBV12-3/TRBV12-4
j_gene: TRBJ2-2
abundance: .
CDR3aa: CASRVLTNTGELFF
CDR3nt: TGTGCCAGCAGGGTCCTTACAAACACCGGGGAGCTGTTTTTT

d_gene: .
v_gene: TRBV12-3/TRBV12-4
j_gene: TRBJ1-5
abundance: few
CDR3aa: CASSIRDIQPQHF
CDR3nt: TGTGCCAGCAGTATCCGGGACATTCAGCCCCAGCATTTT

d_gene: .
v_gene: TRBV20-1
j_gene: TRBJ2-1
abundance: few
CDR3aa: CSARVGVAVIYNEQFF
CDR3nt: TGCAGTGCTAGAGTAGGGGTAGCGGTCATCTACAATGAGCAGTTCTTC

d_gene: .
v_gene: TRBV20-1
j_gene: TRBJ1-5
abundance: few
CDR3aa: CSARDSRGARGIQPQHF
CDR3nt: TGCAGTGCTAGAGATTCCAGAGGGGCCCGGGGGATTCAGCCCCAGCATTTT

d_gene: .
v_gene: TRBV7-2
j_gene: TRBJ2-7
abundance: many
CDR3aa: CASRGGNNIRQQYF
CDR3nt: TGTGCCAGCAGGGGGGGTAATAACATCCGCCAGCAGTACTTC

d_gene: TRBD2
v_gene: TRBV20-1
j_gene: TRBJ2-1
abundance: .
CDR3aa: CSARRTRGSSYNEQFF
CDR3nt: TGCAGTGCTAGGAGGACGCGGGGGAGCTCCTACAATGAGCAGTTCTTC

d_gene: TRBD1
v_gene: TRBV12-3/TRBV12-4
j_gene: TRBJ1-2
abundance: .
CDR3aa: CASSYQGAIGYTF
CDR3nt: TGTGCCAGCAGTTACCAGGGGGCGATTGGCTACACCTTC

d_gene: TRBD2
v_gene: TRBV4-3
j_gene: TRBJ2-1
abundance: .
CDR3aa: CASSQDTGGLYNEQFF
CDR3nt: TGCGCCAGCAGCCAAGATACGGGAGGGCTTTACAATGAGCAGTTCTTC

d_gene: .
v_gene: TRBV20-1
j_gene: TRBJ2-3
abundance: .
CDR3aa: CSASASDTQYF
CDR3nt: TGCAGTGCTAGTGCCTCGGATACGCAGTATTTT

d_gene: .
v_gene: TRBV7-9
j_gene: TRBJ2-1
abundance: .
CDR3aa: CASSHSNDNEQFF
CDR3nt: TGTGCCAGCAGCCACTCTAACGACAATGAGCAGTTCTTC

d_gene: TRBD2
v_gene: TRBV10-3
j_gene: TRBJ2-1
abundance: .
CDR3aa: CAISEPRSSGRGAYNEQFF
CDR3nt: TGTGCCATCAGTGAGCCCCGGTCTAGCGGGAGAGGTGCCTACAATGAGCAGTTCTTC

d_gene: .
v_gene: TRBV10-3
j_gene: TRBJ2-5
abundance: few
CDR3aa: CATGTRYQETQYF
CDR3nt: TGTGCCACGGGGACAAGGTACCAAGAGACCCAGTACTTC

d_gene: TRBD1
v_gene: TRBV4-3
j_gene: TRBJ2-7
abundance: few
CDR3aa: CASSQERDRLYEQYF
CDR3nt: TGCGCCAGCAGCCAAGAAAGGGACAGGCTCTACGAGCAGTACTTC

d_gene: TRBD1
v_gene: TRBV12-3/TRBV12-4
j_gene: TRBJ1-2
abundance: few
CDR3aa: CASSLSATGNYGYTF
CDR3nt: TGTGCCAGCAGTTTATCAGCGACAGGGAACTATGGCTACACCTTC

d_gene: .
v_gene: TRBV20-1
j_gene: TRBJ2-7
abundance: few
CDR3aa: CSARAGISPREQYF
CDR3nt: TGCAGTGCTAGAGCGGGGATTTCACCGCGGGAGCAGTACTTC

d_gene: TRBD1
v_gene: TRBV20-1
j_gene: TRBJ1-2
abundance: few
CDR3aa: CSARDQGGRASNYGYTF
CDR3nt: TGCAGTGCTAGAGACCAGGGGGGCAGGGCATCTAACTATGGCTACACCTTC

d_gene: TRBD1
v_gene: TRBV6-2/TRBV6-3
j_gene: TRBJ2-7
abundance: few
CDR3aa: CASRETGGYYEQYF
CDR3nt: TGTGCCAGCAGAGAGACAGGGGGGTACTACGAGCAGTACTTC